This T cell receptor (beta chain) was profiled in a study of T-cell memory formation after mild COVID-19. V gave up 4 bases and J gave up 6 bases; unmatched junction bases: 7. CDR3 size: 15 residues. Germline CDR1 reads SGHRS; CDR2 reads YFSETQ. TCRdb passed the 5' RACE reads through MiXCR, listing each CDR3 protein once. Of approximately 290,000 distinct CDR3 sequences detected, 15% appear once; the ten largest clones hold about a fifth. This TCR came from a man younger than 35 who had mild COVID-19 (a few samples of this study predate the infection). Cell type and time point are not known. Sequencing was carried out using PBMCs or a T cell subset sorted from them (not recorded which). The chain is built from TRBV5-1 and TRBJ1-4, with 9 bases fitting TRBD1. The CDR3 DNA reads TGCGCCAGCAGCGATGGGGACAGGGATCATGAAAAACTGTTTTTT. The encoded protein is CASSDGDRDHEKLFF.